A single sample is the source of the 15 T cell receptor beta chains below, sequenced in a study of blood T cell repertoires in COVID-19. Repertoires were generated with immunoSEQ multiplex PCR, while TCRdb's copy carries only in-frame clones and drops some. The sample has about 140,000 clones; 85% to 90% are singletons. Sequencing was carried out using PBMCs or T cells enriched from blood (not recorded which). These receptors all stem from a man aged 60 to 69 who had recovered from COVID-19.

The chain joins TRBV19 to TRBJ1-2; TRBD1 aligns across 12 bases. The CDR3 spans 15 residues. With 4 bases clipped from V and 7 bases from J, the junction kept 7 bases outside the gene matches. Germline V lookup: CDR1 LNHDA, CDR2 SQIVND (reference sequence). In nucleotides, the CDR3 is TGTGCCAGTAGTACTACCGGGACAGGGGGCTTTGGCTACACCTTC. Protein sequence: CASSTTGTGGFGYTF. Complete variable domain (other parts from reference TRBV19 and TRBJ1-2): DGGITQSPKYLFRKEGQNVTLSCEQNLNHDAMYWYRQDPGQGLRLIYYSQIVNDFQKGDIAEGYSVSREKKESFPLTVTSAQKNPTAFYLCASSTTGTGGFGYTFGSGTRLTVV.

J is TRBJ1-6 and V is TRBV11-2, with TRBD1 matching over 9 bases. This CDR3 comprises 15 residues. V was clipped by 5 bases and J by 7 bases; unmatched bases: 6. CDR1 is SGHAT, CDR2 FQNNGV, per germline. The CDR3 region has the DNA TGTGCCAGCAGCACCCGTACAGGGGGCAATTCACCCCTCCACTTT. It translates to CASSTRTGGNSPLHF.

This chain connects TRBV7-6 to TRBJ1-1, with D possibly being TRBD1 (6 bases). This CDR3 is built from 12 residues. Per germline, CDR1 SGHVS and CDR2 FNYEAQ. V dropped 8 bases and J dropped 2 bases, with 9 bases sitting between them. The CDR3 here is CASQDRNTEAFF. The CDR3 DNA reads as TGTGCCAGCCAGGACAGAAACACTGAAGCTTTCTTT.

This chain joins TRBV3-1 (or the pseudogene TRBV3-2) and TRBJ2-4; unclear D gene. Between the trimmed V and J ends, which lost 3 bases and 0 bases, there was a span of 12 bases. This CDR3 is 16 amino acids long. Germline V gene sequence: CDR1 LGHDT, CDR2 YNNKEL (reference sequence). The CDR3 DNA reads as TGTGCCAGCAGCCAGGAACCAGGATTAGCCAAAAACATTCAGTACTTC. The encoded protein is CASSQEPGLAKNIQYF.

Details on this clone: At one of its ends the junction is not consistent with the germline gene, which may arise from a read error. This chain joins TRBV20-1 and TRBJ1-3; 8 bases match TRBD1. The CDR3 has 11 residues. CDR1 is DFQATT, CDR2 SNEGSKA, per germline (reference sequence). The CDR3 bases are TGTCAGGGGGCCGATGGAAACACCATATATTTT. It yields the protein CQGADGNTIYF.

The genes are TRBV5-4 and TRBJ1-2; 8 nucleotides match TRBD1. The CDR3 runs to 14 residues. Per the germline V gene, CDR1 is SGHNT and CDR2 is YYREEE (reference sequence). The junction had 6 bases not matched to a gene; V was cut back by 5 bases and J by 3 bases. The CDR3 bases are TGTGCCAGCAGGCCGGGACAGGATCACTATGGCTACACCTTC. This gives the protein CASRPGQDHYGYTF. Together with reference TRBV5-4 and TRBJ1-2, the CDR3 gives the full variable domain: ETGVTQSPTHLIKTRGQQVTLRCSSQSGHNTVSWYQQALGQGPQFIFQYYREEENGRGNFPPRFSGLQFPNYSSELNVNALELDDSALYLCASRPGQDHYGYTFGSGTRLTVV.

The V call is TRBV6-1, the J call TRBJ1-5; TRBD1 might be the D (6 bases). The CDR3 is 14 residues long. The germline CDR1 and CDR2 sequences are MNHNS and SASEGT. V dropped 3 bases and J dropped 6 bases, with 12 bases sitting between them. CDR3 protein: CASSEGGGSQPQHF. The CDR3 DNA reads TGTGCCAGCAGTGAGGGAGGGGGGTCTCAGCCCCAGCATTTT.

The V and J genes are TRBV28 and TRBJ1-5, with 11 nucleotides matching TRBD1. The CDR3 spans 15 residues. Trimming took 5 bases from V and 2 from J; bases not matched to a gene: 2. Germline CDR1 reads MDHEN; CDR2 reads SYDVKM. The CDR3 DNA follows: TGTGCCAGCAGTCGGACAGGGGGCGGCAATCAGCCCCAGCATTTT. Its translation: CASSRTGGGNQPQHF.

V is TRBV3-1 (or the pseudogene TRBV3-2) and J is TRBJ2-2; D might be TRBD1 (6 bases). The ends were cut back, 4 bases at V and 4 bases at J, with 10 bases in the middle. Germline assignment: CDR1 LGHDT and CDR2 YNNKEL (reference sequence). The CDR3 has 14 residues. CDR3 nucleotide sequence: TGTGCCAGCAGCCGGGGGCCCGGCACCGGGGAGCTGTTTTTT. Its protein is CASSRGPGTGELFF.

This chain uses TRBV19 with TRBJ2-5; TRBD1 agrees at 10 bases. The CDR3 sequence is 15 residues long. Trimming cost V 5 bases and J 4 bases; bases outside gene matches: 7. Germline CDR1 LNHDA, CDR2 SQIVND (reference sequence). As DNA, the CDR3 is TGTGCCAGTAGTGACCGGGACAGGGGACGAGAGACCCAGTACTTC. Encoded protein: CASSDRDRGRETQYF.

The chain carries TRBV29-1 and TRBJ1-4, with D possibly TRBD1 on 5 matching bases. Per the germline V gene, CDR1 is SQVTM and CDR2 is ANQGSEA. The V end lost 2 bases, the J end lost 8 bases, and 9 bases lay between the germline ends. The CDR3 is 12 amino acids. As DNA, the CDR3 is TGCAGCGTTGAACAGGGTAGCGAAAAACTGTTTTTT. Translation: CSVEQGSEKLFF.

This CDR3 is CSGSDRGEGYTF. In DNA, the CDR3 is TGCAGCGGGTCCGACAGGGGGGAAGGCTACACCTTC. V is TRBV29-1 and J is TRBJ1-2; 9 bases map to TRBD1. Germline trimming cut 7 bases from V and 8 bases from J; bases unmatched to any gene: 8. CDR3 length: 12 residues. Germline V gene data show CDR1 as SQVTM and CDR2 as ANQGSEA.

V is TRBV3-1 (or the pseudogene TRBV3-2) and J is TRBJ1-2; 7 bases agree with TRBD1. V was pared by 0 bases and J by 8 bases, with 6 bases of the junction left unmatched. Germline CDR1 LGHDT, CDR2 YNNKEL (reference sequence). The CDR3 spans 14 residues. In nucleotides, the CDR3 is TGTGCCAGCAGCCAAGACCTGACAGGGCCAGGCTACACCTTC. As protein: CASSQDLTGPGYTF.

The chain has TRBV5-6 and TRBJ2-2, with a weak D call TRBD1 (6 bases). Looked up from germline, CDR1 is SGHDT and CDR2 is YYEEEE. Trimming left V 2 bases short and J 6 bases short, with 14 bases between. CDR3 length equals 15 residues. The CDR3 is CASSFRTVVAGELFF. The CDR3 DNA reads TGTGCCAGCAGCTTTAGGACAGTCGTCGCCGGGGAGCTGTTTTTT.

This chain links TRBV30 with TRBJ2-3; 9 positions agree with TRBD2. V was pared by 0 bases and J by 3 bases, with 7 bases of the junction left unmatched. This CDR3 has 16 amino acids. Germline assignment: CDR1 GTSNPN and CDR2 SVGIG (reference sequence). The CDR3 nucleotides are TGTGCCTGGAGTGTCGTAGCGGGAGTTGGTACAGATACGCAGTATTTT. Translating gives CAWSVVAGVGTDTQYF.